This entry is about one TCR beta chain. This specimen comes from a study of monozygotic twins with inflammatory bowel disease. cDNA for each sample came from eight separate reactions. TCRdb re-called the 5' RACE reads and gives one entry per CDR3 protein, without DNA. Recorded here are approximately 210,000 distinct CDR3 sequences; the top ten clones represent around 7.7%. CDR3 length: 16 residues. Per the germline V gene, CDR1 is SGHTA and CDR2 is FQGNSA. Sequencing was done on a sample of blood. The chain carries TRBV7-2 and TRBJ1-2; absent DNA, TCRdb's TRBD1 call cannot be checked. This clonotype originated in a human donor with ulcerative colitis or Crohn's disease, or a healthy co-twin of an affected twin (not recorded which). This CDR3 reads CASSSGQGARSYGYTF.